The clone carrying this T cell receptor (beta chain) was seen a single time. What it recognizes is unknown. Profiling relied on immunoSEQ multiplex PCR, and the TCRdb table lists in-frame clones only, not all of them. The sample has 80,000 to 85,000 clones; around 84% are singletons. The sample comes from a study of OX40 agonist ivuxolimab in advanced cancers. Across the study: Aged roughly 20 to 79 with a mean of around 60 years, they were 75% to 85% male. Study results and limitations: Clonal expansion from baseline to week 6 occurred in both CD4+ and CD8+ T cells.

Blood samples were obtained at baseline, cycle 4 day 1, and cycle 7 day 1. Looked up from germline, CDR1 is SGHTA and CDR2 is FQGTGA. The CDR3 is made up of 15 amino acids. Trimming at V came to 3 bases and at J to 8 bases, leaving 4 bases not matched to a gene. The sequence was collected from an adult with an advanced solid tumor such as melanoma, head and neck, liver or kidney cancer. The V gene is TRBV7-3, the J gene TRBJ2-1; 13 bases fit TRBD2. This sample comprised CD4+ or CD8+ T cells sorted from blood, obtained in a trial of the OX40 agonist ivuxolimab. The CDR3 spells CASSLTSGRFHEQFF. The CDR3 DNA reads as TGTGCCAGCAGCTTGACTAGCGGGAGGTTCCATGAGCAGTTCTTC.